The 5 T cell receptor beta chains presented below share a single source sample, sequenced in a study of T-cell memory formation after mild COVID-19. Each CDR3 protein gets one entry after TCRdb re-called the 5' RACE reads with MiXCR. Here the sample spans fewer than 650,000 distinct CDR3 sequences, around 15% being singletons. Sequenced input: PBMCs or a T cell subset sorted from them (not recorded which). These receptors all stem from an adult woman who had mild COVID-19 (a few samples of this study predate the infection). Cell type and time point are not known.

V and J are TRBV12-3 or TRBV12-4 and TRBJ1-1; D gene uncertain. Trimming shortened V by 3 bases and J by 1 base, and 18 bases separated the two germline ends. The CDR3 consists of 17 residues. The chain's CDR3 is CASSFAPRVRSNTEAFF. The CDR3 DNA reads as TGTGCCAGCAGTTTCGCCCCCCGGGTGAGATCGAACACTGAAGCTTTCTTT.

The genes are TRBV7-8 and TRBJ2-7; D is perhaps TRBD2 (7 bases). Germline CDR1 is SGHVS and CDR2 is FQNEAQ. The CDR3 runs 13 residues. Trimming left V 7 bases short and J 4 bases short, with 14 bases between. The chain's CDR3 is CASTPGEGYEQYF. CDR3 bases: TGTGCCAGCACCCCAGGGGAGGGTTACGAGCAGTACTTC.

This clonotype was counted a few times. The CDR3 coding sequence is TGTGCCAGCTCACCTACCGGCTCAGGGTTTTTGTACAATGAGCAGTTCTTC. Translation gives CASSPTGSGFLYNEQFF. This rearrangement joins TRBV18 to TRBJ2-1; possibly TRBD1 for D (5 bases). The ends were cut back, 3 bases at V and 4 bases at J, with 19 bases in the middle. The CDR3 sequence is 17 residues long. In germline, CDR1 is KGHSH, CDR2 LQKENI.

As to this clonotype: A much larger clone differs by one base, so this may be a read error. The chain uses TRBV2 and TRBJ1-1; 8 nucleotides match TRBD1. The CDR3 totals 15 residues. Germline CDR1 and CDR2: SNHLY and FYNNEI. CDR3 sequence: CANSDLRGQYTEAFF. Written as DNA, the CDR3 is TGTGCCAACAGTGACCTCAGGGGGCAGTACACTGAAGCTTTCTTT.

This clonotype has just a few counts. CDR3 nucleotide sequence: TGTGCCAGCAGCCAAGCCGGTGAGGCGGACACTGAAGCTTTCTTT. Translating it yields CASSQAGEADTEAFF. This chain joins TRBV7-9 and TRBJ1-1; D unresolved. CDR3 size: 15 residues. Germline V gene data show CDR1 as SEHNR and CDR2 as FQNEAQ (reference sequence). V was trimmed by 5 bases and J by 3 bases, leaving 16 bases between them.